This T cell receptor (beta chain) derives from a study of vaccination effects on CD4 cells after COVID-19. Notes on the study in general: Spike-reactive clones in convalescents after vaccination were chiefly newly vaccine-induced.

V dropped 4 bases and J dropped 6; count of bases not matched to a gene: 5. CDR1 and CDR2 from the germline V gene are SGDLS and YYNGEE. The CDR3 contains 15 residues. In this sample, this clone turned up a few times. Its antigen is unidentified. Culture proceeded for 9 to 11 days, and CD4+ T cells were then isolated. This individual tested PCR-positive for SARS-CoV-2 infection between March and December 2020. Participants each got two BNT162b2 or mRNA-1273 vaccine doses. The method was immunoSEQ multiplex PCR; TCRdb's version includes in-frame clones alone and lacks a portion of them. The data contain some 31,000 clones, approximately 81% of them singletons.

The TCR originated in a human donor who had a prior SARS-CoV-2 infection. The V call is TRBV9, the J call TRBJ2-1; 12 bases are shared with TRBD2. The sequenced sample was CD4+ T cells from PBMCs cultured without peptide, obtained after COVID-19 vaccination. The CDR3 DNA reads as TGTGCCAGCAGCCCCTCTAGCGGGGGGGCCAATGAGCAGTTCTTC. Translating it yields CASSPSSGGANEQFF.